This T cell receptor (beta chain) emerged from a study of blood T cell repertoires in COVID-19. The data were produced by immunoSEQ multiplex PCR, yet TCRdb's version contains in-frame clones alone and is incomplete. Of more than 150,000 clones listed, over 80% are singletons. The V gene end was trimmed by 7 bases and the J gene end by 7 bases; junction bases not matched to a gene: 7. Germline CDR1 and CDR2: MNHEY and SMNVEV (reference sequence). This CDR3 has 14 residues. The TCR was taken from an older woman who had recovered from COVID-19. The chain is built from TRBV27 and TRBJ2-2; 9 bases are a match to TRBD2. The sample was PBMCs or T cells enriched from blood (not recorded which). This CDR3 reads CASKISGRGGELFF. The CDR3 DNA is TGTGCCAGCAAAATTAGCGGGAGAGGCGGGGAGCTGTTTTTT.